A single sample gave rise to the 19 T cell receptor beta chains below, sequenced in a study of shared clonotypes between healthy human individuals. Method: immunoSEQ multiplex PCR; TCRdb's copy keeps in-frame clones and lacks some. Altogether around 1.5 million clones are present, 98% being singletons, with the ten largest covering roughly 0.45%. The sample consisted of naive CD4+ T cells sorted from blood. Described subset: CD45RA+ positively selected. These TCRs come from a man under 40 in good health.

Written as DNA, the CDR3 is TGTGCCACCAGCAGAGACAGGACCAATCAGCCCCAGCATTTT. It encodes CATSRDRTNQPQHF. The chain joins TRBV15 to TRBJ1-5; D ambiguous. This CDR3 contains 14 residues. V lost 0 bases to trimming and J lost 3 bases, with 6 bases between them. From germline, CDR1 is LNHNV and CDR2 YYDKDF (reference sequence).

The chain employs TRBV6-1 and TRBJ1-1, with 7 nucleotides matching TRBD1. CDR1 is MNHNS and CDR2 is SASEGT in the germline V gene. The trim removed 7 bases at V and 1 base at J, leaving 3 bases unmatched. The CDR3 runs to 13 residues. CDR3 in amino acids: CASIWDRNTEAFF. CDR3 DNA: TGTGCCAGCATCTGGGACAGGAACACTGAAGCTTTCTTT.

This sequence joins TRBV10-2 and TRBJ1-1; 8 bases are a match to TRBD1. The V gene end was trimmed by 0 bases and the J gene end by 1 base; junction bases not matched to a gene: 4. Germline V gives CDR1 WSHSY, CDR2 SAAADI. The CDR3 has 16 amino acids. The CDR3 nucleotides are TGCGCCAGCAGTGAGTCGCAGGGGACAGGGAACACTGAAGCTTTCTTT. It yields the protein CASSESQGTGNTEAFF.

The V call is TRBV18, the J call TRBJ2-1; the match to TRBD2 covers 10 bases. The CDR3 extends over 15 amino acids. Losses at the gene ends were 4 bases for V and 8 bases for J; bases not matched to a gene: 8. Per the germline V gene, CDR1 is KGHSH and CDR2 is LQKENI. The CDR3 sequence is CASSQLAGKGHEQFF. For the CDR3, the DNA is TGTGCCAGCTCACAACTAGCGGGAAAAGGGCATGAGCAGTTCTTC.

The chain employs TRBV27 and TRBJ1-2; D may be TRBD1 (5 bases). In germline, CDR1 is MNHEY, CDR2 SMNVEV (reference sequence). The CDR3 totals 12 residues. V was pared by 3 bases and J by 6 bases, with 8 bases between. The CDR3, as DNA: TGTGCCAGCAGTTTTGGAGGGGATGGCTACACCTTC. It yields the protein CASSFGGDGYTF.

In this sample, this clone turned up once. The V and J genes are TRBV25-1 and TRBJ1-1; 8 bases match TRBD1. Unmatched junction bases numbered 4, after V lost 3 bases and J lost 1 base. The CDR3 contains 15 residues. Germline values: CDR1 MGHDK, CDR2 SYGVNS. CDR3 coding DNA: TGTGCCAGCAGTGAGCTGGACAGGGAGAACACTGAAGCTTTCTTT. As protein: CASSELDRENTEAFF.

The CDR3, as DNA: TGTGCCAGCAGCCCAGGGGGTCGGACTGAAGCTTTCTTT. It codes for CASSPGGRTEAFF. The rearrangement joins TRBV28 to TRBJ1-1, with TRBD1 matching 7 bases. Unmatched junction bases numbered 6, after V lost 6 bases and J lost 5 bases. Germline CDR1 MDHEN, CDR2 SYDVKM. This CDR3 has 13 residues.

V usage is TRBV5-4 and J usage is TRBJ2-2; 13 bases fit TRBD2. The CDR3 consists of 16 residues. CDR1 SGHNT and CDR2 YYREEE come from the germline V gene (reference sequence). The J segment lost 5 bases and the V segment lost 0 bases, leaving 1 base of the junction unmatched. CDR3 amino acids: CASSLGTSGSTGELFF. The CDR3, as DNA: TGTGCCAGCAGCTTGGGGACTAGCGGGAGTACCGGGGAGCTGTTTTTT.

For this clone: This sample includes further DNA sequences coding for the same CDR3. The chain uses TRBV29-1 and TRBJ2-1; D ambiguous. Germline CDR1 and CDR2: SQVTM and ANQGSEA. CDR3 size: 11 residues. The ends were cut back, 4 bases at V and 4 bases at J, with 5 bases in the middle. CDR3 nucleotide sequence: TGCAGCGTTGGCAGTTACAATGAGCAGTTCTTC. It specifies CSVGSYNEQFF.

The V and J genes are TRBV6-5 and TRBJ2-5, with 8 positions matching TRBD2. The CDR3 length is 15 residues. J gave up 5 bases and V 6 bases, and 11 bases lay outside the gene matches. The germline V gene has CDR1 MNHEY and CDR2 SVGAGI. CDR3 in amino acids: CASSSGRAGRETQYF. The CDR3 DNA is TGTGCCAGCAGCTCCGGGAGGGCCGGACGGGAGACCCAGTACTTC.

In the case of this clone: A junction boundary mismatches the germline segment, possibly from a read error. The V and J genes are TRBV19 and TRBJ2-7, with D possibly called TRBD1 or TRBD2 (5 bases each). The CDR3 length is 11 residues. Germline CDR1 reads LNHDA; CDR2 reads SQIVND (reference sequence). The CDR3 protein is CASSPGRSLHF. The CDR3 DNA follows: TGTGCCAGTAGCCCGGGACGCTCCCTCCACTTC.

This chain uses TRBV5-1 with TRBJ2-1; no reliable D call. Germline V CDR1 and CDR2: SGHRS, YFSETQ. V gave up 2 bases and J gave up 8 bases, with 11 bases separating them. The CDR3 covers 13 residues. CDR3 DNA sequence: TGCGCCAGCAGCTTCCAACTCCGCGATGAGCAGTTCTTC. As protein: CASSFQLRDEQFF.

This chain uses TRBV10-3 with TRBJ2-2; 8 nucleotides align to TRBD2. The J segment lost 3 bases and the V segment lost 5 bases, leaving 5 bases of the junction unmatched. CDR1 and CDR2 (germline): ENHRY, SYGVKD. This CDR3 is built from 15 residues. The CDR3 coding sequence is TGTGCCATCAGTCCAGTAGCGGGACACACCGGGGAGCTGTTTTTT. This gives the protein CAISPVAGHTGELFF.

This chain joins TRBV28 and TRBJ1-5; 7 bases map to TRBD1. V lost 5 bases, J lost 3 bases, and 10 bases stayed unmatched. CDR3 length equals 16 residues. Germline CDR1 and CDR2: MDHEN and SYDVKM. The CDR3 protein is CASSPTTGLNNQPQHF. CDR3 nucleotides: TGTGCCAGCAGTCCGACGACAGGGCTGAACAATCAGCCCCAGCATTTT.

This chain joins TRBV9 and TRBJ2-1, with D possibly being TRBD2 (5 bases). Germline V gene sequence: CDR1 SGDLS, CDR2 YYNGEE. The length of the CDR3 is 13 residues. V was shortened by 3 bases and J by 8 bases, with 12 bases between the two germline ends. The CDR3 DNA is TGTGCCAGCAGCGGGGTAGCGTTGTATGAGCAGTTCTTC. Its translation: CASSGVALYEQFF.

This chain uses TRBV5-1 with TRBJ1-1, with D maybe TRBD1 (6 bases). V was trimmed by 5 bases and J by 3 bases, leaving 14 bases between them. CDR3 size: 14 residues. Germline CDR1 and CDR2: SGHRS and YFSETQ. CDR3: CASSFGGSDTEAFF. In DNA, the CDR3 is TGCGCCAGCAGTTTTGGGGGCTCGGACACTGAAGCTTTCTTT.

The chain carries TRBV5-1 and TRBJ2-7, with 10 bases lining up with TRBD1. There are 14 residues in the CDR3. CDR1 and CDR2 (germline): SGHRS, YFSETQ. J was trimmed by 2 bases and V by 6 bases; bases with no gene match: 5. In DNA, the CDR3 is TGCGCCAGCACCCTTGGACAGGGGGCCTACGAGCAGTACTTC. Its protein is CASTLGQGAYEQYF.

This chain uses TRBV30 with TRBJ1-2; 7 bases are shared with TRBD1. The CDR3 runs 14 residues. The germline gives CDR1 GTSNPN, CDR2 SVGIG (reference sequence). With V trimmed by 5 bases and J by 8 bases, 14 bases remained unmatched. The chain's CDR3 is CAWDFYRGLGGYTF. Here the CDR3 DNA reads TGTGCCTGGGATTTTTACAGGGGCCTGGGGGGCTACACCTTC.

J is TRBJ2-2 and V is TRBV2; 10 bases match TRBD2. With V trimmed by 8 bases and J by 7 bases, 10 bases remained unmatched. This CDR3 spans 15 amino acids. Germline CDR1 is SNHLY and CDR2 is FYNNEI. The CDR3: CASGALAGVSGELFF. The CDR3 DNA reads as TGTGCCAGCGGGGCCCTAGCGGGAGTCAGCGGGGAGCTGTTTTTT.